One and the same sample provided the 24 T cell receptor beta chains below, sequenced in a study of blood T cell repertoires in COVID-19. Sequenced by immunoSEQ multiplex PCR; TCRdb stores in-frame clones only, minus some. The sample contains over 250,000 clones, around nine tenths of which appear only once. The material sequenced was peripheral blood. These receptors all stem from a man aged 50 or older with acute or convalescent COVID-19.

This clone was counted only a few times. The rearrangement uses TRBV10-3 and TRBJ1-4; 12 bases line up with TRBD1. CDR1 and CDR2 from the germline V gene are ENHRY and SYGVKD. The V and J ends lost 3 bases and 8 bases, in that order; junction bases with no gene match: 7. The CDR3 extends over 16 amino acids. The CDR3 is CAISDPGQGAAEKLFF. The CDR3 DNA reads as TGTGCCATCAGTGATCCGGGACAGGGGGCGGCGGAAAAACTGTTTTTT.

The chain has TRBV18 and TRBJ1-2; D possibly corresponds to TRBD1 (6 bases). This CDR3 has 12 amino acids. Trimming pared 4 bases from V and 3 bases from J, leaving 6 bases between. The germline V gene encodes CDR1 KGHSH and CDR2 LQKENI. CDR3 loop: CASSRQDYGYTF. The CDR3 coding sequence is TGTGCCAGCTCACGACAGGACTATGGCTACACCTTC.

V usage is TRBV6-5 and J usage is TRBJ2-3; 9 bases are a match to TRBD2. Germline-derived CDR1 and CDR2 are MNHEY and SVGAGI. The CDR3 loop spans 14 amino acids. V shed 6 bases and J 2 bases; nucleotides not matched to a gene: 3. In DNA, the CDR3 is TGTGCCAGCAGGGCGGGGGGGAACACAGATACGCAGTATTTT. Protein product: CASRAGGNTDTQYF.

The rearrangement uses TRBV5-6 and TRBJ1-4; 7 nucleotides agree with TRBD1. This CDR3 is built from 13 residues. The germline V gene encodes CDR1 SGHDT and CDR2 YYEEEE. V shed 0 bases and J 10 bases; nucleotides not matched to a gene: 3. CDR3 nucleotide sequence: TGTGCCAGCAGCTTGGCCTCAGGGGGAAAACTGTTTTTT. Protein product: CASSLASGGKLFF.

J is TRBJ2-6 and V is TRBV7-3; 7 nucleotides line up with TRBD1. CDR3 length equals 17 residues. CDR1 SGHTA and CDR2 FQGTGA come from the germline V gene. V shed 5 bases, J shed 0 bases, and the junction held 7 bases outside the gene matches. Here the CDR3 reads CASSRQGFSSGANVLTF. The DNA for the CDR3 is TGTGCCAGCAGCCGACAGGGATTCAGCTCTGGGGCCAACGTCCTGACTTTC.

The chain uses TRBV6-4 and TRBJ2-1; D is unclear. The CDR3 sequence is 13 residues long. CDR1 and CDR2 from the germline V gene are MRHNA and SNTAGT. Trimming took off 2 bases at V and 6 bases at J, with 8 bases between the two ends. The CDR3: CASSDNFGNEQFF. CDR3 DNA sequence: TGTGCCAGCAGTGACAATTTCGGCAATGAGCAGTTCTTC.

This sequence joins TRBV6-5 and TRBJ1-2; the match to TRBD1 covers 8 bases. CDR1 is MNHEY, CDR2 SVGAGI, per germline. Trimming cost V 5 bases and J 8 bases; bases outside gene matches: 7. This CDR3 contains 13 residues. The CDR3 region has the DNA TGTGCCAGCAGTCGACAGGGGTGGCAAGGCTACACCTTC. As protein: CASSRQGWQGYTF.

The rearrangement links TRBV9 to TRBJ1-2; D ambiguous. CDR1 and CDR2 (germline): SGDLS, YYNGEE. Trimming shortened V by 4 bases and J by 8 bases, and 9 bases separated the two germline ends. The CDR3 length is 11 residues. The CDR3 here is CASSPGLGYTF. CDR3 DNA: TGTGCCAGCAGCCCCGGGTTAGGCTACACCTTC.

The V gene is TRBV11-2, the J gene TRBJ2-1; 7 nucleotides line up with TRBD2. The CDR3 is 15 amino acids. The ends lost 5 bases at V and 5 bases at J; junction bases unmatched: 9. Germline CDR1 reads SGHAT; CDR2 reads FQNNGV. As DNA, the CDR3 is TGTGCCAGCAGCACAGGAGGCGGGGGTAACAATGAGCAGTTCTTC. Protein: CASSTGGGGNNEQFF. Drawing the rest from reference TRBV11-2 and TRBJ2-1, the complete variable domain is EAGVAQSPRYKIIEKRQSVAFWCNPISGHATLYWYQQILGQGPKLLIQFQNNGVVDDSQLPKDRFSAERLKGVDSTLKIQPAKLEDSAVYLCASSTGGGGNNEQFFGPGTRLTVL.

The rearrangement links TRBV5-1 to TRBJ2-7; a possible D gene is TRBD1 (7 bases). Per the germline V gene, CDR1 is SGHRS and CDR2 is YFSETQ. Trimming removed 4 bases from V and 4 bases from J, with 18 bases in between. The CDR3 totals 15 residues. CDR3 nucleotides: TGCGCCAGCAGCCCGGTGACAGGGAGCGGGTACGAGCAGTACTTC. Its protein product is CASSPVTGSGYEQYF.

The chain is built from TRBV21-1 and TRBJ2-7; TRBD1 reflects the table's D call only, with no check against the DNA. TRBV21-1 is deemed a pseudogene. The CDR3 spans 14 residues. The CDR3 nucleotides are TGTGCCAGCAGCAAAGATGGGCAACCCTACGAGCAGTACTTC. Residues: CASSKDGQPYEQYF.

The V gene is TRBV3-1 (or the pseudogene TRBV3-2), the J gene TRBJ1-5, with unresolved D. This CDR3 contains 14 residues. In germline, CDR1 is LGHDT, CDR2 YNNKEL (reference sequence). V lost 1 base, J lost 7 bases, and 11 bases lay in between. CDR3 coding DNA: TGTGCCAGCAGCCAAGTGCGCGGGTCACAGCCCCAGCATTTT. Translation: CASSQVRGSQPQHF.

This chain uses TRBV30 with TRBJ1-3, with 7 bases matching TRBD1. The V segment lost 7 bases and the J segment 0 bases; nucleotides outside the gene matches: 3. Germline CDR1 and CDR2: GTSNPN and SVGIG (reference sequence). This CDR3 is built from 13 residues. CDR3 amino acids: CASTGISGNTIYF. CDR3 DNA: TGTGCCTCGACAGGGATCTCTGGAAACACCATATATTTT.

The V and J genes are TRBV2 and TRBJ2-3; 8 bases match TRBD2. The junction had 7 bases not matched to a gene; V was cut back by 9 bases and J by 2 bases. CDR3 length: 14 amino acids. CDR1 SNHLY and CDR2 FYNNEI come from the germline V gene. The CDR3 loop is CASSAGGSTDTQYF. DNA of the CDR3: TGTGCCAGTAGCGCGGGGGGCTCCACAGATACGCAGTATTTT.

DNA of the CDR3: TGTGCCTGGAGCAGGGCAACTAATGAAAAACTGTTTTTT. It is translated as CAWSRATNEKLFF. The chain carries TRBV30 and TRBJ1-4, with D perhaps TRBD1 (5 bases). There are 13 residues in the CDR3. Germline V lookup: CDR1 GTSNPN, CDR2 SVGIG (reference sequence). Trimming left V 3 bases short and J 0 bases short, with 5 bases between.

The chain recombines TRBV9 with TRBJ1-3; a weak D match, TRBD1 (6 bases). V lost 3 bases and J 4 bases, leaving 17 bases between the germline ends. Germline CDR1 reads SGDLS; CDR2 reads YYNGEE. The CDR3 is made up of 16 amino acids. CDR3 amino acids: CASSAGGAALGNTIYF. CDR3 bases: TGTGCCAGCAGCGCCGGGGGGGCAGCATTAGGAAACACCATATATTTT.

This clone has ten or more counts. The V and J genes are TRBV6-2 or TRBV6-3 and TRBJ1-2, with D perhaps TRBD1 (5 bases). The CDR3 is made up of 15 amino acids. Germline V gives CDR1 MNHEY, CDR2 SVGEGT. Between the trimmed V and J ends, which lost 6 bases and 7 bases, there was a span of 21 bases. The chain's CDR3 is CASSLNQGALAGYTF. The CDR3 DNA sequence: TGTGCCAGCAGCCTCAACCAAGGGGCCCTCGCTGGCTACACCTTC.

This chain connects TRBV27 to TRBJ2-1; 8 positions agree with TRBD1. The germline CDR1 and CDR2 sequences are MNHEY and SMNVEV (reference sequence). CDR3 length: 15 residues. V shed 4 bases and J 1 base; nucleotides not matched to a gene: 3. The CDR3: CASSSTGGSYNEQFF. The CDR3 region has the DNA TGTGCCAGCAGTTCCACAGGGGGGTCCTACAATGAGCAGTTCTTC.

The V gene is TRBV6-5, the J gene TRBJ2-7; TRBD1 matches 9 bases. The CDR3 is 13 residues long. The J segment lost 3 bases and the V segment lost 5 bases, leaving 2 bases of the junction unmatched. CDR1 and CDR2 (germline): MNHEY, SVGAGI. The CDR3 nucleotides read TGTGCCAGCAGTAGGACAGGGGACTACGAGCAGTACTTC. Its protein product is CASSRTGDYEQYF.

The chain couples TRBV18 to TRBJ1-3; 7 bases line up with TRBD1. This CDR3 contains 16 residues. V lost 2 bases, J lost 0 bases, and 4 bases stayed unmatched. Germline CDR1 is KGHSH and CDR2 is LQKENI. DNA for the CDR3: TGTGCCAGCTCACCAAACCAGGGGGGCTCTGGAAACACCATATATTTT. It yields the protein CASSPNQGGSGNTIYF.

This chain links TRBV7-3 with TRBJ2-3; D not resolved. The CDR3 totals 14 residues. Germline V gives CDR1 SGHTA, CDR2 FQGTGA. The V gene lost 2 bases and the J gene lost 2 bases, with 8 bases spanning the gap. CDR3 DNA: TGTGCCAGCAGCTTACGTCAGTTCACAGATACGCAGTATTTT. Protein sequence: CASSLRQFTDTQYF.

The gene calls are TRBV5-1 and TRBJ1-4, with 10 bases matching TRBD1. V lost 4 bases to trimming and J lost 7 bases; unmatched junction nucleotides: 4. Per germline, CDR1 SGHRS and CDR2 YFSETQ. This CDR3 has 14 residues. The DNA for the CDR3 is TGCGCCAGCAGCCGGGACAGGGGCGTTGAAAAACTGTTTTTT. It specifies CASSRDRGVEKLFF. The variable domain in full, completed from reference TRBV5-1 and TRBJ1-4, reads KAGVTQTPRYLIKTRGQQVTLSCSPISGHRSVSWYQQTPGQGLQFLFEYFSETQRNKGNFPGRFSGRQFSNSRSEMNVSTLELGDSALYLCASSRDRGVEKLFFGSGTQLSVL.

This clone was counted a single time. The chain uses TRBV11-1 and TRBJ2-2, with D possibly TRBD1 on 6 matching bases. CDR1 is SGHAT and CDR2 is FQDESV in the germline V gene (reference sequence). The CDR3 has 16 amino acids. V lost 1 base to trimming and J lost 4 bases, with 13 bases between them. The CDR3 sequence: CASSLVGTGSTGELFF. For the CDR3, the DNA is TGTGCCAGCAGCTTAGTAGGAACAGGGAGCACCGGGGAGCTGTTTTTT.

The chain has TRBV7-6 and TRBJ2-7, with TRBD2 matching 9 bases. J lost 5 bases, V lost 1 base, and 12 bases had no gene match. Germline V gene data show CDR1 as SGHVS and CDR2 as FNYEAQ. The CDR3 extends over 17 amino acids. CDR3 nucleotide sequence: TGTGCCAGCAGCTTAGGGGGATTTAGCGGGGGCCCCCACGAGCAGTACTTC. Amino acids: CASSLGGFSGGPHEQYF.